These T cell receptor beta chains were read from a single sample in a study of cytomegalovirus exposure and HLA in healthy donors. Some clones are missing from TCRdb's copy, which holds only in-frame ones; the method was immunoSEQ multiplex PCR. The data contain around 81,000 clones, about 60% of them seen just once; the ten biggest clones take up 5.7%. The specimen sequenced was PBMCs. The receptors were gathered from a man between 25 and 39 years old in good health and CMV-seropositive. Both conserved end residues are part of each CDR3. The D gene is left open where the match is weak. The size entry is marked missing in some rows and otherwise reads once, few, many or a size class.

v_call,j_call,d_call,clone_size,cdr3_nt,cdr3_aa
TRBV14,TRBJ2-7,TRBD1,NA,TGTGCCAGCAGTCAAAGACAGGGGAGCTCCTACGAGCAGTACTTC,CASSQRQGSSYEQYF
TRBV9,TRBJ2-2,TRBD2,few,TGTGCCAGCAGCACCTACTTGCGGGAGAGCACCGGGGAGCTGTTTTTT,CASSTYLRESTGELFF
TRBV5-1,TRBJ1-2,NA,NA,TGCGCCAGCAGCTTGGCCTATGGGGGGGCGAACTATGGCTACACCTTC,CASSLAYGGANYGYTF
TRBV5-1,TRBJ1-1,TRBD1,NA,TGCGCCAGCAGCTTGGTGGGACAGGGGAACACTGAAGCTTTCTTT,CASSLVGQGNTEAFF
TRBV27,TRBJ1-5,TRBD1,NA,TGTGCCAGCAGAGACAGGGTCGATCAGCCCCAGCATTTT,CASRDRVDQPQHF
TRBV5-4,TRBJ2-5,TRBD2,few,TGTGCCAGCAGCTTGCCGGGGGGAGAGACCCAGTACTTC,CASSLPGGETQYF
TRBV14,TRBJ2-5,TRBD2,once,TGTGCCAGCAGCCAGCTAGCGGGGGGCAGAGAGACCCAGTACTTC,CASSQLAGGRETQYF
TRBV5-6,TRBJ1-2,NA,NA,TGTGCCAGCAGCTTGATGACCGGACAGCCGATCTATGGCTACACCTTC,CASSLMTGQPIYGYTF
TRBV5-4,TRBJ2-5,TRBD1,few,TGTGCCAGCAGCGGAAGAACGGGACAGGAGAAGACCCAGTACTTC,CASSGRTGQEKTQYF
TRBV11-1,TRBJ1-1,TRBD1,NA,TGTGCCAGCAGCTTTCAGGGGGGAAGTAGCATGAACACTGAAGCTTTCTTT,CASSFQGGSSMNTEAFF
TRBV28,TRBJ1-2,NA,NA,TGTGCCAGCACACGGACAGACTATAACTATGGCTACACCTTC,CASTRTDYNYGYTF
TRBV5-6,TRBJ1-2,NA,NA,TGTGCCAGCAGCTTGGAGGGGTTATATGGCTACACCTTC,CASSLEGLYGYTF
TRBV25-1,TRBJ1-4,TRBD1,NA,TGTGCCAGCAGTTCGGACAGGGGGAAAAATGAAAAACTGTTTTTT,CASSSDRGKNEKLFF
TRBV6-5,TRBJ2-7,TRBD1,NA,TGTGCCAGCAGGCCGACAGGGGAAGTGGACGAGCAGTACTTC,CASRPTGEVDEQYF
TRBV14,TRBJ2-5,TRBD2,NA,TGTGCCAGCAGCCGGCTCGCGGGGGGCCAAGAGACCCAGTACTTC,CASSRLAGGQETQYF
TRBV7-3,TRBJ2-5,TRBD2,NA,TGTGCCAGCAGCTTAACTGCGCGGGGGGGTCAAGAGACCCAGTACTTC,CASSLTARGGQETQYF
TRBV5-6,TRBJ1-5,NA,NA,TGTGCCAGCAGCGGAGGGGATCAGCCCCAGCATTTT,CASSGGDQPQHF
TRBV7-2,TRBJ1-5,NA,few,TGTGCCAGCAGACCAGGCGGGTTAAGCAATCAGCCCCAGCATTTT,CASRPGGLSNQPQHF
TRBV9,TRBJ1-1,NA,few,TGTGCCAGCAGCACGACAGTGAACACTGAAGCTTTCTTT,CASSTTVNTEAFF
TRBV10-3,TRBJ1-5,NA,NA,TGTGCCATCAGTGAGTCGTTGGGAGTCAATCAGCCCCAGCATTTT,CAISESLGVNQPQHF
TRBV28,TRBJ2-7,TRBD1,NA,TGTGCCAGCAGGAGACAGGGGGACTCCTACGAGCAGTACTTC,CASRRQGDSYEQYF
TRBV19,TRBJ1-1,NA,NA,TGTGCCAGTAGTGATTCCAGAGACACGCAAGCTTTCTTT,CASSDSRDTQAFF
TRBV15,TRBJ2-7,TRBD1,NA,TGTGCCACCAGCAGAGCCCGGGACAGGGGATACGAGCAGTACTTC,CATSRARDRGYEQYF
TRBV5-1,TRBJ2-1,NA,NA,TGCGCCAGCAGCTTGGGGGCAGGGTCTAACAATGAGCAGTTCTTC,CASSLGAGSNNEQFF
TRBV18,TRBJ2-1,NA,NA,TGTGCCAGCTCACCCAGGTCGGCCTTGGGAGTAGGTGAGCAGTTCTTC,CASSPRSALGVGEQFF
TRBV7-3,TRBJ2-1,NA,NA,TGTGCCAGCAGCCCTGGACTACTTAGTGGGGAGCAGTTCTTC,CASSPGLLSGEQFF
TRBV6-5,TRBJ1-6,TRBD1,NA,TGTGCCAGCGGCCGGGACAGCTATAATTCACCCCTCCACTTT,CASGRDSYNSPLHF
TRBV5-6,TRBJ2-3,NA,once,TGTGCCAGCAGTGTCTCCCTTGTTTCAGATACGCAGTATTTT,CASSVSLVSDTQYF
TRBV28,TRBJ1-6,TRBD1,few,TGTGCCAGCAGCAATGACAGGGGCTCTTCACCCCTCCACTTT,CASSNDRGSSPLHF
TRBV6-4,TRBJ2-2,TRBD2,NA,TGTGCCAGCAGTATGACTAGCGGGAGCACCGGGGAGCTGTTTTTT,CASSMTSGSTGELFF
TRBV7-9,TRBJ2-3,TRBD1,few,TGTGCCAGCAGACCCCGGACAGGGAGCACAGATACGCAGTATTTT,CASRPRTGSTDTQYF
TRBV19,TRBJ2-1,TRBD1,NA,TGTGCCAGTAGTACGGGACAGGGGGGGGACAATGAGCAGTTCTTC,CASSTGQGGDNEQFF